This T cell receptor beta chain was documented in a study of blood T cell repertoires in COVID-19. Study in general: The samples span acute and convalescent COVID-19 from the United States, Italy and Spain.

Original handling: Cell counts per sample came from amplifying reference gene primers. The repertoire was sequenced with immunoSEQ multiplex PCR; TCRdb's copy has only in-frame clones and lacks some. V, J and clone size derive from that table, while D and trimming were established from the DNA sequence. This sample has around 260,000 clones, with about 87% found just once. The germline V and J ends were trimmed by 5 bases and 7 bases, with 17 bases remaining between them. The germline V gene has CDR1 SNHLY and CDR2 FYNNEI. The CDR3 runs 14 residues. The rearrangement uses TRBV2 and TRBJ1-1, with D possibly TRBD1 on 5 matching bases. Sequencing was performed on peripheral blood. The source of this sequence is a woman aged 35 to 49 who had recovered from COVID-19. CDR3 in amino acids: CASSPLRRGHEAFF. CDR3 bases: TGTGCCAGCAGTCCACTGAGGAGGGGCCATGAAGCTTTCTTT.